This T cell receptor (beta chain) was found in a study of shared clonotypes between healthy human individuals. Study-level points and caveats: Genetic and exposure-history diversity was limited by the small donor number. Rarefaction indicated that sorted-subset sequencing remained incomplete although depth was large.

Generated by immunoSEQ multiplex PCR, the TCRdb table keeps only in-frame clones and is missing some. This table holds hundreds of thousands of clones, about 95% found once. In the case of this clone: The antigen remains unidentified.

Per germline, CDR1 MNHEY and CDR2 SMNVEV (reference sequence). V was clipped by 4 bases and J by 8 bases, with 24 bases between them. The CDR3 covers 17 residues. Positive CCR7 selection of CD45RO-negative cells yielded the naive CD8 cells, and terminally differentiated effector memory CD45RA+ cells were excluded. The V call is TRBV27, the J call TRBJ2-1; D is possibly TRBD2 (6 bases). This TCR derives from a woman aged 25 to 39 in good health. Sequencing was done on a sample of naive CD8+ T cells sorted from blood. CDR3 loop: CASSSTKQTRNKDEQFF. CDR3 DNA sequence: TGTGCCAGCAGTTCTACGAAACAGACTAGGAATAAAGATGAGCAGTTCTTC.